The clone carrying this T cell receptor (beta chain) registers medium-sized by frequency. Its antigen is currently unknown. This entry belongs to a study of T cell clusters in autoimmune cytopenias. Multiplex touch-down PCR amplified TRB using TRB-A and TRB-B pools in one tube. TCRdb processed the multiplex PCR reads again and assigns one entry to each CDR3 protein, with no DNA. The repertoire table contains a few thousand distinct CDR3 sequences. CDR1 and CDR2 (germline): MNHNS, SASEGT. The CDR3 contains 17 residues. Some 34,000 genome equivalents of blood DNA were amplified for TRB. Study-wide findings and caveats: TRB repertoire shifts in secondary cytopenia and chronic lymphocytic leukemia mostly reflected lymphoma, not autoimmunity.

This chain connects TRBV6-1 to TRBJ2-7; lacking DNA, the TRBD2 call made by TCRdb goes unchecked. Sequencing was carried out using peripheral blood. This TCR came from a human donor with an autoimmune cytopenia or autoimmune hepatitis (not recorded which). This CDR3 reads CASRGAYSGRGTYEQYF.